This T cell receptor beta chain was retrieved from a study of blood T cell repertoires in COVID-19. Study context: Collection of acute and convalescent COVID-19 samples took place in the United States, Italy and Spain.

The CDR3 is 12 amino acids. V was shortened by 6 bases and J by 4 bases, with 8 bases between the two germline ends. Germline V lookup: CDR1 KGHSH, CDR2 LQKENI. Clones were read by immunoSEQ multiplex PCR, and TCRdb kept only the in-frame ones, dropping some. Here the sample spans over 120,000 clones, 80% being singletons. The sequence derives from a man aged 70-80 years who had recovered from COVID-19. The chain uses TRBV18 and TRBJ2-3, with no clear D. Sequences were obtained from peripheral blood. CDR3 region: CASSSGSDTQYF. The DNA for the CDR3 is TGTGCCAGCTCGTCAGGTTCAGATACGCAGTATTTT. Variable domain in full (rest from reference TRBV18 and TRBJ2-3): NAGVMQNPRHLVRRRGQEARLRCSPMKGHSHVYWYRQLPEEGLKFMVYLQKENIIDESGMPKERFSAEFPKEGPSILRIQQVVRGDSAAYFCASSSGSDTQYFGPGTRLTVL.